This section outlines one T cell receptor (beta chain) sequence together with its context. The antigen is undetermined. These data originate in a study of T cell repertoires in cytomegalovirus infection. Study at large: Peptides in the study included HLA-C-restricted and HLA-B-restricted CMV epitopes. CMV infection plus the matching HLA type was flagged by public TCR beta signatures. Broader study findings: Carriage of CMV together with the relevant HLA was identifiable through cumulative public TCR beta family frequency.

The V and J ends lost 5 bases and 1 base respectively, with 12 bases between them. This CDR3 region has 14 residues. CDR1 and CDR2 from the germline V gene are SGHTA and FQGNSA. TCRdb reanalysed the reads using MiXCR and keeps one entry per CDR3 protein. Of 40,000 to 60,000 distinct CDR3 sequences in the sample, about 21% are singletons; the top ten hold 70% to 90%. The sample was CD8+ T cells from cultured PBMCs, taken from culture after CMV antigen stimulation. The chain has TRBV7-2 and TRBJ2-7, with D perhaps TRBD2 (6 bases). This sequence was found in a human donor in good health (CMV status not recorded). Some clones in this sample may be carry-over from other donors' samples. The chain's CDR3 is CASSPGLLSYEQYF. CDR3 DNA: TGTGCCAGCAGCCCGGGACTTTTATCCTACGAGCAGTACTTC.